This T cell receptor beta chain comes out of a study of graft-versus-host responses after intestinal transplantation. Only in-frame clones appear in the TCRdb table, and some are missing; sequencing was by immunoSEQ multiplex PCR. The data show 35,000 to 50,000 clones, with 90% to 95% seen just once and less than 0.25% held by the top ten. V was pared by 7 bases and J by 4 bases, with 13 bases between. Germline V gene lookup returns CDR1 SNHLY and CDR2 FYNNEI. The CDR3 runs to 13 residues. As for this clone: The antigen remains unidentified.

Study-level results: GvH clones were identified in recipient marrow, with some first appearing in ileum or blood.

The chain links TRBV2 to TRBJ1-1, with TRBD1 as a possible D gene (5 bases). This sequence originates from a human donor who was the organ donor for an intestinal transplant. This sample comprised unstimulated CD8+ T cells sorted from spleen or lymph node cells, obtained before transplant. CDR3 region: CASTGADSTEAFF. CDR3 DNA: TGTGCCAGCACCGGGGCCGATAGCACTGAAGCTTTCTTT. Using reference TRBV2 and TRBJ1-1 for the parts outside the CDR3, the full variable domain is EPEVTQTPSHQVTQMGQEVILRCVPISNHLYFYWYRQILGQKVEFLVSFYNNEISEKSEIFDDQFSVERPDGSNFTLKIRSTKLEDSAMYFCASTGADSTEAFFGQGTRLTVV.